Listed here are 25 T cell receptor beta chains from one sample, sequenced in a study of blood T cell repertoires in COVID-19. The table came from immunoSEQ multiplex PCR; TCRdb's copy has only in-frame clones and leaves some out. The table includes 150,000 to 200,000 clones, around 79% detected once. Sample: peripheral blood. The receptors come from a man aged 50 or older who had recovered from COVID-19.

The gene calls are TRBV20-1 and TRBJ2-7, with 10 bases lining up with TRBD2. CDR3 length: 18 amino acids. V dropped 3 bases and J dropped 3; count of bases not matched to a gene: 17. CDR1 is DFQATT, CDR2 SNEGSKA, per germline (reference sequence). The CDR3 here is CSASTPPLSAGGVYEQYF. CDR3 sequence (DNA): TGCAGTGCTAGTACCCCCCCCCTCTCAGCGGGAGGGGTCTACGAGCAGTACTTC.

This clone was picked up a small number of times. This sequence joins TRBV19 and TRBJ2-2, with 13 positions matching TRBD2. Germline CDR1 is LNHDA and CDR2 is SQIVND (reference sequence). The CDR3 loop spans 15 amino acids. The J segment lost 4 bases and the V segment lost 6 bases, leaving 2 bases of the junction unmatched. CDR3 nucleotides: TGTGCCAGTAGACTAGCGGGAGGGGGCACCGGGGAGCTGTTTTTT. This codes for CASRLAGGGTGELFF.

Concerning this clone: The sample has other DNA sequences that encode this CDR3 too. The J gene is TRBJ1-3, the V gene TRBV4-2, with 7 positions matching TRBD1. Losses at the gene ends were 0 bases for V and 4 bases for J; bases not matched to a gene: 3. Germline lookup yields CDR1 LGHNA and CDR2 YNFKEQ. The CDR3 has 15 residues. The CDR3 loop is CASSQEDRSGNTIYF. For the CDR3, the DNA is TGTGCCAGCAGCCAAGAGGACAGGTCCGGAAACACCATATATTTT.

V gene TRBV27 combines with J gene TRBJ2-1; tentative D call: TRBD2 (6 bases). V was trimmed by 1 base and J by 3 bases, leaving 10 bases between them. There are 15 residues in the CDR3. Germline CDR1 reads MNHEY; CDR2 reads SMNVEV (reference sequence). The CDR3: CASSLYGGNYNEQFF. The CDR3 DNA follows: TGTGCCAGCAGTTTATACGGGGGAAACTACAATGAGCAGTTCTTC.

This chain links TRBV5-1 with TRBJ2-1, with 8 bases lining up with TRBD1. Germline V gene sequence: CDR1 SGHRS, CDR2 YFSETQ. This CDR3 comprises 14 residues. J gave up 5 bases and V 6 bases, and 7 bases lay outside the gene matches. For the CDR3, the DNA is TGCGCCAGCAAGACAGGGGACATGAACAATGAGCAGTTCTTC. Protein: CASKTGDMNNEQFF.

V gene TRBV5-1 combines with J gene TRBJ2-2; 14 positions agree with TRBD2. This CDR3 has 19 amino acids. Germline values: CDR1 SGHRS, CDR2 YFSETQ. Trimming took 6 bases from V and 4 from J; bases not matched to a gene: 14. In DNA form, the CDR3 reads TGCGCCAGCACGACATTCCCGGGACTAGCGGGAGTAATCACCGGGGAGCTGTTTTTT. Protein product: CASTTFPGLAGVITGELFF.

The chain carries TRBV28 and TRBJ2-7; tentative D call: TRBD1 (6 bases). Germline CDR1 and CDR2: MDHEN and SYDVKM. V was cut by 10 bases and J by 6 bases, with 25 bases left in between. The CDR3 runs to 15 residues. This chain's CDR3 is CATTPGQGMWGEQYF. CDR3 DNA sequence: TGTGCCACCACCCCGGGGCAGGGGATGTGGGGCGAGCAGTACTTC.

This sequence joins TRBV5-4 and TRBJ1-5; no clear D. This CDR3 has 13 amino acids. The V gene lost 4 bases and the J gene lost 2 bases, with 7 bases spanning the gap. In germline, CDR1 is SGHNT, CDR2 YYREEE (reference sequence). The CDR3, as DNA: TGTGCCAGCAGCGAACAAGGCAATCAGCCCCAGCATTTT. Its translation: CASSEQGNQPQHF.

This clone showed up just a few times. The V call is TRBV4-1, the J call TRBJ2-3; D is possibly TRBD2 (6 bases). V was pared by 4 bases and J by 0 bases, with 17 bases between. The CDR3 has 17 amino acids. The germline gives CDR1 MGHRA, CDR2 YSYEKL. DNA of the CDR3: TGCGCCAGCAGCCCAGCCCTAGCCGGGACTAGCACAGATACGCAGTATTTT. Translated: CASSPALAGTSTDTQYF.

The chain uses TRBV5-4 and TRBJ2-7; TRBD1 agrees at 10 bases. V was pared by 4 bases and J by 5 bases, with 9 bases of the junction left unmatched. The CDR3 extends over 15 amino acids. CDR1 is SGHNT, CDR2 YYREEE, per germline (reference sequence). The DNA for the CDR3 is TGTGCCAGCAGCCGCTACGGGACAGGGGTTGACGAGCAGTACTTC. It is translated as CASSRYGTGVDEQYF.

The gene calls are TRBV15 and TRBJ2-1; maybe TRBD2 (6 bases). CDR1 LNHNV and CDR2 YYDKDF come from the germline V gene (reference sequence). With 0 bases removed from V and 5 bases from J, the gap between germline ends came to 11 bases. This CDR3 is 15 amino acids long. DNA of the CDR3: TGTGCCACCAGCAGAGATTGGCTAGCGAACAATGAGCAGTTCTTC. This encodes CATSRDWLANNEQFF.

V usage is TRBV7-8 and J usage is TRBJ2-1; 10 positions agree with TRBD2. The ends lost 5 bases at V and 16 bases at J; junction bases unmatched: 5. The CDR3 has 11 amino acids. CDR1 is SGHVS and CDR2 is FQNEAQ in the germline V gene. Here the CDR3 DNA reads TGTGCCAGCAGCCCCGGGACTAGCGTTTTCTTC. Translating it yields CASSPGTSVFF.

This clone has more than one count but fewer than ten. The CDR3: CASSLRGSWTENTGELFF. In nucleotides, the CDR3 is TGTGCCAGCAGCCTTCGGGGATCGTGGACGGAGAACACCGGGGAGCTGTTTTTT. The chain has TRBV13 and TRBJ2-2; D is possibly TRBD2 (5 bases). V was cut by 5 bases and J by 1 base, with 20 bases left in between. CDR1 and CDR2 from the germline V gene are PRHDT and FYEKMQ (reference sequence). CDR3 size: 18 residues.

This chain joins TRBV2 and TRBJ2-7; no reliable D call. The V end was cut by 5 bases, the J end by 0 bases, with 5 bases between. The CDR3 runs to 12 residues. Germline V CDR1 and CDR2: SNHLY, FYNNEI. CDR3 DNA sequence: TGTGCCAGCAGTCTTAGCTCCTACGAGCAGTACTTC. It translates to CASSLSSYEQYF.

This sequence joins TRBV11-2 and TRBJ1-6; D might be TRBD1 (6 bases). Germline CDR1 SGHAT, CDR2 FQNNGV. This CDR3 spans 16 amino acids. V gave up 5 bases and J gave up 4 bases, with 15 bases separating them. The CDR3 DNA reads TGTGCCAGCAGCGACAGGCGGTTCACTTATAATTCACCCCTCCACTTT. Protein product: CASSDRRFTYNSPLHF.

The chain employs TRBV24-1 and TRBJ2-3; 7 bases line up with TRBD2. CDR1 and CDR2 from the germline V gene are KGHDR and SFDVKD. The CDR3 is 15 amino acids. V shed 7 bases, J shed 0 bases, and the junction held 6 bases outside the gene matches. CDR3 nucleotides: TGTGCCACCAGCCATTCAGCGGGGAGCACAGATACGCAGTATTTT. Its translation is CATSHSAGSTDTQYF.

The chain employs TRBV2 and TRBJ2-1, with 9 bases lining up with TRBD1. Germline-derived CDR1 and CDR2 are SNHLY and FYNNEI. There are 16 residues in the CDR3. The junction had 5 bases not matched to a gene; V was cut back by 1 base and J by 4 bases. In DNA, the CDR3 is TGTGCCAGCAGTGAAGAGGGACAGGGACCTTACAATGAGCAGTTCTTC. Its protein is CASSEEGQGPYNEQFF.

This chain's CDR3 is CAWSVKGNEQYF. The CDR3 DNA sequence: TGTGCCTGGAGTGTAAAGGGGAACGAGCAGTACTTC. The chain joins TRBV30 to TRBJ2-7, with a possible D match to TRBD1 (5 bases). The V end lost 0 bases, the J end lost 5 bases, and 8 bases lay between the germline ends. Germline CDR1 GTSNPN, CDR2 SVGIG (reference sequence). The CDR3 is 12 amino acids.

CDR3 sequence: CAWKLDFHRTGELFF. In DNA form, the CDR3 reads TGTGCCTGGAAATTGGACTTCCATCGGACCGGGGAGCTGTTTTTT. The chain employs TRBV30 and TRBJ2-2; the D gene is possibly TRBD2 (5 bases). V was clipped by 4 bases and J by 5 bases, with 17 bases between them. Germline CDR1 GTSNPN, CDR2 SVGIG (reference sequence). This CDR3 spans 15 amino acids. The full variable domain, completed using reference TRBV30 and TRBJ2-2, is SQTIHQWPATLVQPVGSPLSLECTVEGTSNPNLYWYRQAAGRGLQLLFYSVGIGQISSEVPQNLSASRPQDRQFILSSKKLLLSDSGFYLCAWKLDFHRTGELFFGEGSRLTVL.

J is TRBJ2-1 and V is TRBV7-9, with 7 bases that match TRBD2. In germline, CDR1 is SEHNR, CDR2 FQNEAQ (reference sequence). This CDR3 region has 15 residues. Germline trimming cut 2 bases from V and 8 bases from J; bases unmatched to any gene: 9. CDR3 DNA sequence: TGTGCCAGCAGCTTAAGGTTGCGGGAGCTCGATGAGCAGTTCTTC. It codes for CASSLRLRELDEQFF.

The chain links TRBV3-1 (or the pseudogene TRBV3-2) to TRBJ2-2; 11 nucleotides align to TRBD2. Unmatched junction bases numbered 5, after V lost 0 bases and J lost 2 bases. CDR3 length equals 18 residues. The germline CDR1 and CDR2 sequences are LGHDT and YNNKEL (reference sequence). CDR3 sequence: CASSQELSGRDNTGELFF. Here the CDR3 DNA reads TGTGCCAGCAGCCAAGAGCTTAGCGGGAGGGATAACACCGGGGAGCTGTTTTTT.

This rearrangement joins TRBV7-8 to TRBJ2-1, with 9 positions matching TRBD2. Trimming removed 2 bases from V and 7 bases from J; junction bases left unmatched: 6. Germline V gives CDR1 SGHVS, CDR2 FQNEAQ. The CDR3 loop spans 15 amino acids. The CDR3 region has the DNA TGTGCCAGCAGCTTATTAACTAGCGGGTCAAATGAGCAGTTCTTC. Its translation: CASSLLTSGSNEQFF.

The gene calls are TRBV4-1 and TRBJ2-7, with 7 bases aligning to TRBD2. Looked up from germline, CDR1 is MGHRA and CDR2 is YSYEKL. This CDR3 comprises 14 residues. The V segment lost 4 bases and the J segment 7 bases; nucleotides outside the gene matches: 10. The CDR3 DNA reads TGCGCCAGCAGCCTTTCAACGACGGGGGGAGAGCAGTACTTC. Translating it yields CASSLSTTGGEQYF.

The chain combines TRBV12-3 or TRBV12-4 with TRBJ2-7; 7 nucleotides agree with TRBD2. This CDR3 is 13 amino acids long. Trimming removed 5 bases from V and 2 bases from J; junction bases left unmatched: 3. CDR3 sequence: CASSPGLAYEQYF. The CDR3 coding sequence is TGTGCCAGCAGTCCTGGACTAGCCTACGAGCAGTACTTC.

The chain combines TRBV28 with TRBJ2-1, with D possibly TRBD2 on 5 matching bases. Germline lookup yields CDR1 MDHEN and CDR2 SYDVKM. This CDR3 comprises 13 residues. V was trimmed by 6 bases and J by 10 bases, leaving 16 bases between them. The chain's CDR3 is CASSPGKGYEQFF. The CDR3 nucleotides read TGTGCCAGCAGCCCCGGGAAGGGCTACGAGCAGTTCTTC.